The clone carrying this T cell receptor beta chain was observed at least ten times. The data are from a study of identical twins. One entry per CDR3 protein results from TCRdb running MiXCR on the 5' RACE reads. The sample includes roughly 690,000 distinct CDR3 sequences, 5.5% to 7.5% of them seen just once. Trimming cost V 3 bases and J 10 bases; bases outside gene matches: 9. Germline loops: CDR1 DFQATT, CDR2 SNEGSKA (reference sequence). The CDR3 runs 13 residues. Sequencing was done on a sample of naive T cells sorted from blood. The source is a young man in good health. This chain links TRBV20-1 with TRBJ1-5; 7 nucleotides agree with TRBD1. CDR3 residues: CSASGDSQIPQHF. CDR3 nucleotide sequence: TGCAGTGCTAGTGGGGACAGTCAGATCCCCCAGCATTTT.